What follows are 2 T cell receptor beta chains derived from one specimen sequenced in a study of cytomegalovirus exposure and HLA in healthy donors. The PCR had 60 Vbeta and 13 Jbeta primers. Only in-frame clones appear in the TCRdb table, and some are missing; sequencing was by immunoSEQ multiplex PCR. Of about 67,000 clones detected, approximately 78% appear once; the ten largest clones hold 9.7%. The source material was PBMCs. All receptors derive from a middle-aged man in good health and CMV-seronegative.

CDR3 sequence: CASSMGREAGELFF. The CDR3 region has the DNA TGTGCCAGTAGTATGGGCAGGGAAGCCGGGGAGCTGTTTTTT. The V call is TRBV19, the J call TRBJ2-2; tentative D call: TRBD1 (5 bases). The germline V and J ends were trimmed by 3 bases and 6 bases, with 11 bases remaining between them. The V gene's germline CDR1 is LNHDA and CDR2 SQIVND (reference sequence). This CDR3 has 14 amino acids.

The V call is TRBV28, the J call TRBJ2-5, with TRBD1 identical over 7 bases. The CDR3 is 13 amino acids. Germline V lookup: CDR1 MDHEN, CDR2 SYDVKM. V dropped 3 bases and J dropped 5; count of bases not matched to a gene: 3. CDR3 nucleotide sequence: TGTGCCAGCAGTTTCGACAGGGCTGAGACCCAGTACTTC. Translated: CASSFDRAETQYF.